These T cell receptor beta chains were read from a single sample in a study of Ad26.COV2.S vaccination and SARS-CoV-2 variants. Clones were sequenced by immunoSEQ multiplex PCR, and TCRdb holds only the in-frame ones, with some missing. The sample lists about 350,000 clones, around nine tenths occurring once. The sample consisted of peripheral blood, taken in a trial of Ad26.COV2.S vaccine versus placebo. Source of these receptors: a person aged 18-65 years who received the Ad26.COV2.S COVID-19 vaccine or a placebo. The CDR3 runs from the conserved cysteine through the conserved F or W. The listing skips clone size in some rows; elsewhere it reads once, few, many or a size class.

clone_size j_call v_call cdr3_aa
. TRBJ1-6 TRBV4-1 CASSQGGGYSPLHF
. TRBJ1-1 TRBV5-6 CASSVDTEAFF
. TRBJ2-1 TRBV11-2 CASSLGAGGLNEQFF
. TRBJ2-2 TRBV7-8 CASRDLDTGELFF
. TRBJ2-1 TRBV20-1 CSASPRTGVNEQFF
. TRBJ1-2 TRBV6-5 CASRTRDRGEGYTF
. TRBJ1-1 TRBV10-3 CAISGTQNTEAFF
. TRBJ1-2 TRBV4-3 CASSQDGDRVYGYTF
. TRBJ1-4 TRBV28 CASSFQAATNEKLFF
few TRBJ2-3 TRBV29-1 CSVEIPPGQGSTDTQYF
. TRBJ2-7 TRBV19 CASSIAGAREQYF
. TRBJ1-3 TRBV28 CATGASGNTIYF
. TRBJ2-1 TRBV4-2 CASSQEWATYNEQFF
. TRBJ2-5 TRBV10-2 CASSADRAYQETQYF
. TRBJ1-2 TRBV19 CASRTTAHRGYTF
few TRBJ2-2 TRBV19 CASSITHGELFF
. TRBJ2-3 TRBV2 CASSEGARRTDTQYF
. TRBJ2-7 TRBV9 CASSVEGGQGAFYEQYF
. TRBJ1-1 TRBV6-5 CASRTHPYTEAFF